One sample yielded the 32 T cell receptor beta chains listed below, sequenced in a study of shared clonotypes between healthy human individuals. Data came from immunoSEQ multiplex PCR; TCRdb stores just in-frame clones and leaves some out. Among over a million clones listed, around 95% were seen once. Sequenced material: naive CD4+ T cells sorted from blood. Subset noted: CD45RA+ positively selected. These receptors were taken from a man in his thirties or forties in good health.

V is TRBV7-2 and J is TRBJ1-3; D not resolved. Per germline, CDR1 SGHTA and CDR2 FQGNSA. The V end was cut by 5 bases, the J end by 1 base, with 12 bases between. This CDR3 spans 15 amino acids. CDR3 in amino acids: CASSTTRPSGNTIYF. The DNA for the CDR3 is TGTGCCAGCAGCACTACTAGGCCTTCTGGAAACACCATATATTTT.

The J gene is TRBJ1-2, the V gene TRBV14; 12 bases are shared with TRBD1. CDR1 is SGHDN, CDR2 FVKESK, per germline. The junction had 4 bases not matched to a gene; V was cut back by 4 bases and J by 7 bases. The CDR3 has 14 residues. The CDR3, as DNA: TGTGCCAGCAGCCCGGGACAGGGGGCGGTTGGCTACACCTTC. It translates to CASSPGQGAVGYTF.

This chain connects TRBV27 to TRBJ2-7; TRBD2 matches at 10 bases. The germline V gene has CDR1 MNHEY and CDR2 SMNVEV (reference sequence). V was clipped by 6 bases and J by 2 bases; unmatched bases: 16. The CDR3 runs to 18 residues. CDR3 sequence: CASRTIKLAGMVPYEQYF. In DNA, the CDR3 is TGTGCCAGCAGGACAATAAAACTAGCGGGGATGGTGCCCTACGAGCAGTACTTC.

The chain carries TRBV9 and TRBJ2-3, with 7 bases matching TRBD1. With 0 bases clipped from V and 3 bases from J, the junction kept 13 bases outside the gene matches. This CDR3 contains 18 residues. The V gene's germline CDR1 is SGDLS and CDR2 YYNGEE. CDR3 bases: TGTGCCAGCAGCGTAGGGGCCCCCTACAGGGGAAGGACAGATACGCAGTATTTT. The encoded protein is CASSVGAPYRGRTDTQYF.

The CDR3 sequence: CASSSDQGPGTQYF. CDR3 sequence (DNA): TGCGCCAGCAGCTCTGACCAGGGCCCAGGGACCCAGTACTTC. The J gene is TRBJ2-5, the V gene TRBV5-1, with a tentative D call TRBD1 (5 bases). CDR3 length: 14 residues. Germline V gene lookup returns CDR1 SGHRS and CDR2 YFSETQ. Trimming removed 3 bases at V and 7 bases at J, with 16 bases between.

A note on this clone: The sample contains more than one DNA sequence encoding this CDR3. This rearrangement joins TRBV5-5 to TRBJ2-5; D gene ambiguous. Germline CDR1 and CDR2: SGHKS and YYEKEE (reference sequence). There are 11 residues in the CDR3. V lost 2 bases, J lost 5 bases, and 4 bases lay in between. CDR3 loop: CASSFRETQYF. The CDR3 DNA is TGTGCCAGCAGCTTTCGGGAGACCCAGTACTTC.

Note on this clone: Other DNA sequences in this specimen translate into the identical CDR3. The genes are TRBV29-1 and TRBJ1-1; D unresolved. CDR3 length equals 10 residues. V gave up 4 bases and J gave up 1 base, with 1 base separating them. Germline V gives CDR1 SQVTM, CDR2 ANQGSEA. The CDR3 coding sequence is TGCAGCGTTGGGAACACTGAAGCTTTCTTT. Protein product: CSVGNTEAFF.

The CDR3 region has the DNA TGTGCCAGTACAAAGGAAGTGGACAATGAGCAGTTCTTC. Protein: CASTKEVDNEQFF. V usage is TRBV2 and J usage is TRBJ2-1; D not certain. CDR3 length equals 13 residues. V lost 9 bases and J 5 bases, leaving 14 bases between the germline ends. Germline V gives CDR1 SNHLY, CDR2 FYNNEI.

This rearrangement joins TRBV28 to TRBJ2-3; 10 nucleotides line up with TRBD2. From germline, CDR1 is MDHEN and CDR2 SYDVKM. The length of the CDR3 is 16 residues. V trimming: 1 base; J trimming: 2 bases; junction bases outside the gene matches: 3. In nucleotides, the CDR3 is TGTGCCAGCAGTTTATCGCTAGCGGGAGTCACAGATACGCAGTATTTT. This translates into CASSLSLAGVTDTQYF.

This clone was recorded once. The gene calls are TRBV11-2 and TRBJ2-1; D call uncertain. Per the germline V gene, CDR1 is SGHAT and CDR2 is FQNNGV. The CDR3 spans 13 residues. Deletions cut 5 bases from V and 15 bases from J, with 20 bases between. CDR3 loop: CASSIAETPRRFF. The CDR3 DNA follows: TGTGCCAGCAGCATAGCTGAGACTCCCAGGAGGTTCTTC.

The CDR3 is CASSFRVSYEQYF. DNA for the CDR3: TGTGCCAGCAGTTTCAGGGTTTCCTACGAGCAGTACTTC. The chain uses TRBV6-5 and TRBJ2-7; D might be TRBD1 (5 bases). This CDR3 is 13 amino acids long. With 4 bases removed from V and 1 base from J, the gap between germline ends came to 8 bases. CDR1 and CDR2 (germline): MNHEY, SVGAGI.

V usage is TRBV29-1 and J usage is TRBJ2-7, with 9 bases matching TRBD1. The CDR3 is made up of 15 amino acids. Trimming took 7 bases from V and 2 from J; bases not matched to a gene: 12. Germline V gene lookup returns CDR1 SQVTM and CDR2 ANQGSEA. Here the CDR3 reads CSASQGTGTTYEQYF. The CDR3 DNA is TGCAGCGCTTCACAGGGGACAGGGACGACCTACGAGCAGTACTTC.

V gene TRBV5-4 combines with J gene TRBJ2-1; 9 nucleotides agree with TRBD1. The CDR3 sequence is 13 residues long. With V trimmed by 4 bases and J by 9 bases, 5 bases remained unmatched. Germline assignment: CDR1 SGHNT and CDR2 YYREEE (reference sequence). In DNA, the CDR3 is TGTGCCAGCAGCCGGGACAGGGAGGGTGAGCAGTTCTTC. This gives the protein CASSRDREGEQFF.

The V call is TRBV19, the J call TRBJ2-3, with 9 bases fitting TRBD2. Germline CDR1 LNHDA, CDR2 SQIVND (reference sequence). The CDR3 covers 14 residues. The V and J ends lost 3 bases and 5 bases, in that order; junction bases with no gene match: 3. The CDR3 region is CASSIGAGGDTQYF. Here the CDR3 DNA reads TGTGCCAGTAGTATTGGAGCGGGAGGAGATACGCAGTATTTT.

V is TRBV28 and J is TRBJ1-2; 7 bases line up with TRBD1. The CDR3 is 14 amino acids. Germline V gene data show CDR1 as MDHEN and CDR2 as SYDVKM. The V and J ends lost 7 bases and 6 bases, in that order; junction bases with no gene match: 11. CDR3 sequence (DNA): TGTGCCAGCAATCGGTACAGGGGTCTAGATGGCTACACCTTC. This encodes CASNRYRGLDGYTF.

The genes are TRBV6-5 and TRBJ2-1, with TRBD2 matching 12 bases. This CDR3 has 16 amino acids. V shed 2 bases, J shed 9 bases, and the junction held 8 bases outside the gene matches. Germline lookup yields CDR1 MNHEY and CDR2 SVGAGI. The CDR3 DNA is TGTGCCAGCAGTTACCAAAAGGGACTAGCGGGTGTTGAGCAGTTCTTC. Amino acid sequence: CASSYQKGLAGVEQFF.

The CDR3 bases are TGCAGCACTCAAGGTGGGACCAGTCACTACAATGAGCAGTTCTTC. This encodes CSTQGGTSHYNEQFF. This chain joins TRBV29-1 and TRBJ2-1, with D perhaps assigned TRBD1 or TRBD2 (5 bases each). CDR1 and CDR2 from the germline V gene are SQVTM and ANQGSEA. This CDR3 region has 15 residues. V lost 8 bases and J 3 bases, leaving 20 bases between the germline ends.

The J gene is TRBJ2-3, the V gene TRBV6-4; D tentatively fits TRBD1 or TRBD2 (6 bases each). CDR1 is MRHNA and CDR2 is SNTAGT in the germline V gene. CDR3 length: 14 residues. Between the trimmed V and J ends, which lost 7 bases and 5 bases, there was a span of 16 bases. CDR3 coding DNA: TGTGCCAGCACCCCCGGAGGGGGGATAGATACGCAGTATTTT. Translating gives CASTPGGGIDTQYF.

This chain joins TRBV11-3 and TRBJ2-1, with TRBD2 matching 13 bases. Losses at the gene ends were 5 bases for V and 0 bases for J; bases not matched to a gene: 7. Germline V gene sequence: CDR1 SGHNT, CDR2 YENEEA. The CDR3 is 18 residues long. This CDR3 reads CASSPGTSGASSYNEQFF. The CDR3 coding sequence is TGTGCCAGCAGCCCCGGGACTAGCGGGGCCAGCTCCTACAATGAGCAGTTCTTC.

With regard to this clone: Different DNA sequences within this sample yield the same CDR3. CDR3 residues: CASSLAGVSYNEQFF. Here the CDR3 DNA reads TGCGCCAGCAGCTTAGCGGGAGTCTCCTACAATGAGCAGTTCTTC. This sequence joins TRBV5-1 and TRBJ2-1, with 8 bases fitting TRBD2. Germline values: CDR1 SGHRS, CDR2 YFSETQ. The J segment lost 0 bases and the V segment lost 2 bases, leaving 1 base of the junction unmatched. The CDR3 is 15 amino acids. Full variable domain (remainder filled in from reference TRBV5-1 and TRBJ2-1): KAGVTQTPRYLIKTRGQQVTLSCSPISGHRSVSWYQQTPGQGLQFLFEYFSETQRNKGNFPGRFSGRQFSNSRSEMNVSTLELGDSALYLCASSLAGVSYNEQFFGPGTRLTVL.

The genes are TRBV11-3 and TRBJ2-1; 9 bases match TRBD2. Germline CDR1 is SGHNT and CDR2 is YENEEA. V lost 4 bases and J lost 5; bases outside the gene matches: 6. This CDR3 is 15 amino acids long. In DNA form, the CDR3 reads TGTGCCAGCAGCTCTACTAGCGGGTATCACAATGAGCAGTTCTTC. Its translation is CASSSTSGYHNEQFF.

This chain uses TRBV6-6 with TRBJ2-2, with D tentatively TRBD1 or TRBD2 (5 bases each). The ends were cut back, 5 bases at V and 4 bases at J, with 14 bases in the middle. This CDR3 has 15 amino acids. Germline values: CDR1 MNHNY, CDR2 SVGAGI (reference sequence). CDR3 in DNA: TGTGCCAGCAGTGGGACGGAACCCTCCACCGGGGAGCTGTTTTTT. Its translation is CASSGTEPSTGELFF.

As to this clone: This specimen includes other DNA sequences encoding the same CDR3. The chain uses TRBV28 and TRBJ2-5; D is possibly TRBD1 (5 bases). CDR1 and CDR2 (germline): MDHEN, SYDVKM. Trimming cost V 2 bases and J 4 bases, with 8 bases left between them. This CDR3 has 13 amino acids. The CDR3 here is CASSLAGPETQYF. CDR3 nucleotide sequence: TGTGCCAGCAGTTTAGCAGGGCCAGAGACCCAGTACTTC.

This chain joins TRBV28 and TRBJ2-7; TRBD2 agrees at 13 bases. Trimming took 2 bases from V and 8 from J; bases not matched to a gene: 9. Looked up from germline, CDR1 is MDHEN and CDR2 is SYDVKM. The CDR3 has 16 residues. The CDR3: CASSLVLGLAGEKQYF. The CDR3 DNA reads as TGTGCCAGCAGTTTAGTTCTTGGACTAGCGGGAGAGAAGCAGTACTTC.

In its sample, this clone was seen a few times. The V call is TRBV6-6, the J call TRBJ2-7; D is possibly TRBD2 (6 bases). The V and J ends lost 0 bases and 0 bases respectively, with 9 bases between them. CDR3 length equals 15 residues. Per germline, CDR1 MNHNY and CDR2 SVGAGI (reference sequence). The CDR3 here is CASSYSSRDSYEQYF. CDR3 nucleotide sequence: TGTGCCAGCAGTTACTCGTCGCGGGACTCCTACGAGCAGTACTTC.

This rearrangement joins TRBV5-1 to TRBJ1-3, with D perhaps matching TRBD1 (6 bases). Trimming took off 3 bases at V and 0 bases at J, with 10 bases between the two ends. CDR1 and CDR2 (germline): SGHRS, YFSETQ. The CDR3 covers 15 residues. The CDR3 loop is CASSSRGHSGNTIYF. The CDR3 DNA reads TGCGCCAGCAGCTCCAGGGGTCACTCTGGAAACACCATATATTTT.

The V gene is TRBV6-6, the J gene TRBJ1-5, with unresolved D. CDR1 MNHNY and CDR2 SVGAGI come from the germline V gene (reference sequence). Trimming shortened V by 7 bases and J by 4 bases, and 14 bases separated the two germline ends. The CDR3 has 14 amino acids. The CDR3: CASTSEVWNQPQHF. The CDR3 coding sequence is TGTGCCAGCACGAGTGAGGTTTGGAATCAGCCCCAGCATTTT.

V gene TRBV27 combines with J gene TRBJ2-7, with TRBD1 matching over 10 bases. J lost 3 bases, V lost 2 bases, and 10 bases had no gene match. This CDR3 contains 17 residues. Germline V CDR1 and CDR2: MNHEY, SMNVEV (reference sequence). CDR3 bases: TGTGCCAGCAGTTTACTTTCGACAGGGGGCGAGGGCTACGAGCAGTACTTC. This translates into CASSLLSTGGEGYEQYF.

V usage is TRBV5-5 and J usage is TRBJ2-1, with 9 bases that match TRBD2. This CDR3 is 16 amino acids long. V lost 1 base to trimming and J lost 2 bases; unmatched junction nucleotides: 4. Germline V gene sequence: CDR1 SGHKS, CDR2 YYEKEE (reference sequence). The CDR3 protein is CASSLLSSGTYNEQFF. The CDR3 bases are TGTGCCAGCAGCTTGCTGTCTAGCGGGACCTACAATGAGCAGTTCTTC.

The count of this clone is one. This sequence joins TRBV28 and TRBJ2-1; TRBD2 might be the D (6 bases). V shed 10 bases and J shed 2 bases, with 18 bases lying between them. The CDR3 runs 15 residues. The germline gives CDR1 MDHEN, CDR2 SYDVKM. CDR3 amino acids: CATTGTYRPYNEQFF. CDR3 in DNA: TGTGCCACCACTGGGACTTACAGACCCTACAATGAGCAGTTCTTC.

This chain uses TRBV6-1 with TRBJ1-5, with 9 bases fitting TRBD1. V dropped 6 bases and J dropped 1; count of bases not matched to a gene: 1. The germline CDR1 and CDR2 sequences are MNHNS and SASEGT. CDR3 length: 14 residues. This chain's CDR3 is CASRGTGSNQPQHF. The CDR3 nucleotides read TGTGCCAGCAGGGGGACAGGGAGCAATCAGCCCCAGCATTTT.

The chain combines TRBV10-3 with TRBJ2-7; D not certain. Germline V gene data show CDR1 as ENHRY and CDR2 as SYGVKD. The germline V and J ends were trimmed by 2 bases and 7 bases, with 9 bases remaining between them. The CDR3 loop spans 12 amino acids. The CDR3 DNA reads TGTGCCATCAGTGAGGCAAATTCGGAGCAGTACTTC. This gives the protein CAISEANSEQYF.